These 9 T cell receptor beta chains originate from one sample sequenced in a study of blood T cell repertoires in COVID-19. Produced via immunoSEQ multiplex PCR; TCRdb's table is partial and in-frame only. Of roughly 80,000 clones listed, 88% are singletons. Sequencing was performed on peripheral blood. These receptors were obtained from a human donor in a cohort sampled during active COVID-19.

The chain combines TRBV2 with TRBJ1-4, with D tentatively TRBD1 (6 bases). The V gene lost 6 bases and the J gene lost 7 bases, with 12 bases spanning the gap. CDR1 is SNHLY and CDR2 is FYNNEI in the germline V gene. This CDR3 is 13 amino acids long. In DNA, the CDR3 is TGTGCCAGCAGGGTGGGGGCAGGTGAAAAACTGTTTTTT. As protein: CASRVGAGEKLFF. Using reference TRBV2 and TRBJ1-4 for the parts outside the CDR3, the full variable domain is EPEVTQTPSHQVTQMGQEVILRCVPISNHLYFYWYRQILGQKVEFLVSFYNNEISEKSEIFDDQFSVERPDGSNFTLKIRSTKLEDSAMYFCASRVGAGEKLFFGSGTQLSVL.

The chain is built from TRBV13 and TRBJ2-7, with TRBD2 identical over 8 bases. J was trimmed by 5 bases and V by 1 base; bases with no gene match: 7. The CDR3 spans 15 residues. Germline CDR1 and CDR2: PRHDT and FYEKMQ (reference sequence). CDR3 nucleotides: TGTGCCAGCAGCTTAGAGTCGGGAGGGCGGAACGAGCAGTACTTC. It encodes CASSLESGGRNEQYF.

This chain connects TRBV5-1 to TRBJ2-7, with 9 bases aligning to TRBD1. CDR3 length: 18 residues. With V trimmed by 0 bases and J by 3 bases, 13 bases remained unmatched. Germline lookup yields CDR1 SGHRS and CDR2 YFSETQ. CDR3 DNA: TGCGCCAGCAGCTTGGCTCCGCCTGGGACAGGGTTTATCTACGAGCAGTACTTC. Translated, it gives CASSLAPPGTGFIYEQYF.

The V and J genes are TRBV21-1 and TRBJ1-5; TRBD1, the D gene given by the table, was not confirmed from the DNA. TRBV21-1 is marked as a pseudogene. CDR3 length: 15 amino acids. CDR3 DNA: TGTGCCAGCGACGGACAGGGAGCGGGCAATCAGCCCCAGCATTTT. It codes for CASDGQGAGNQPQHF.

V and J are TRBV5-4 and TRBJ1-2; perhaps TRBD1 as D (6 bases). Deletions cut 0 bases from V and 7 bases from J, with 16 bases between. This CDR3 has 15 residues. Germline CDR1 is SGHNT and CDR2 is YYREEE (reference sequence). The CDR3 region is CASSLAGIGGGGYTF. CDR3 bases: TGTGCCAGCAGCTTGGCCGGAATAGGGGGTGGTGGCTACACCTTC.

Turning to this clone: Other DNA sequences within the sample encode an identical CDR3. The chain employs TRBV12-3 or TRBV12-4 and TRBJ1-5, with D hard to call. V was shortened by 5 bases and J by 6 bases, with 8 bases between the two germline ends. This CDR3 is 12 amino acids long. The CDR3 coding sequence is TGTGCCAGCAGTCTCCGCGGTCAGCCCCAGCATTTT. This encodes CASSLRGQPQHF.

The chain employs TRBV25-1 and TRBJ2-3; 7 nucleotides agree with TRBD1. CDR3 size: 16 residues. Looked up from germline, CDR1 is MGHDK and CDR2 is SYGVNS. V was clipped by 4 bases and J by 2 bases; unmatched bases: 9. CDR3 amino acids: CASSGSGQILTDTQYF. CDR3 DNA: TGTGCCAGCAGTGGATCGGGACAGATACTCACAGATACGCAGTATTTT.

This sequence joins TRBV7-2 and TRBJ2-3; 7 positions match TRBD1. Losses at the gene ends were 1 base for V and 8 bases for J; bases not matched to a gene: 15. The CDR3 is made up of 17 amino acids. Looked up from germline, CDR1 is SGHTA and CDR2 is FQGNSA. The CDR3 region is CASSLVGQGVFGGTQYF. The DNA for the CDR3 is TGTGCCAGCAGCTTAGTTGGCCAGGGGGTGTTCGGTGGTACGCAGTATTTT.

The rearrangement uses TRBV9 and TRBJ2-3, with a possible D match to TRBD1 (5 bases). The V end was cut by 0 bases, the J end by 3 bases, with 11 bases between. This CDR3 spans 15 amino acids. In germline, CDR1 is SGDLS, CDR2 YYNGEE. The CDR3 loop is CASSVVGVGTDTQYF. The CDR3 DNA sequence: TGTGCCAGCAGCGTAGTAGGGGTAGGGACAGATACGCAGTATTTT. Full variable domain (outside the CDR3, taken from reference TRBV9 and TRBJ2-3): DSGVTQTPKHLITATGQRVTLRCSPRSGDLSVYWYQQSLDQGLQFLIQYYNGEERAKGNILERFSAQQFPDLHSELNLSSLELGDSALYFCASSVVGVGTDTQYFGPGTRLTVL.